One T cell receptor beta chain is described in this entry. This clonotype was observed a few times. Its antigen target is currently unknown. No much larger clonotype is one base removed from it; base qualities were not supplied. Ophthalmopathy patients had moderately to severely active disease, with a Clinical Activity Score of 3 or more, a NOSPECS grade of 4 or more, and a disease duration of less than 3 months. Any patient with an uncontrolled infection, another autoimmune disease, pregnancy or lactation was excluded. Diagnoses were based on clinical symptoms, serum thyroxine and TRAb, thyroid ultrasound and orbital computed tomography. PBMCs were separated from 8 to 10 ml of fresh peripheral blood using Ficoll-Paque density gradient centrifugation. Total RNA was extracted with Trizol reagent, and quality was checked on an Agilent 2100 Bioanalyzer. The data stem from a study of T cells in Graves' hyperthyroidism and ophthalmopathy (dated by TCRdb to the late 2010s). Regarding the study in general: Peripheral blood was sampled at the time of initial diagnosis, prior to any treatment. TCR V-J signatures able to tell the groups apart were searched for in a discovery cohort of approximately 95 patients, of whom more than 40 had Graves' ophthalmopathy and 55 to 65 had stable Graves' hyperthyroidism. Whether ophthalmopathy could be predicted prospectively was tested in an independent validation cohort made up of 18 to 20 hyperthyroidism patients plus 17 patients who later progressed to ophthalmopathy. The approximately 97 discovery patients were randomly divided into training and test sets at a 7:3 ratio. The study also compared thyroid tissue and blood T-cell repertoires from a handful of Graves' hyperthyroidism patients. Once sampling was done, hyperthyroidism patients were given methimazole at a starting dose of 30 mg daily, whereas ophthalmopathy patients were given high-dose intravenous methylprednisolone. The paper reports TCR Vbeta CDR3 sequencing of approximately 140 peripheral blood samples: fewer than 50 ophthalmopathy, fewer than 80 hyperthyroidism and approximately 17 progressor patients. Summary of the overall study and its limitations: In validation, progression to ophthalmopathy was predicted by the model with 70% to 71% sensitivity and 72.22% specificity, a median of roughly six months before onset. Most expanded thyroid clonotypes (frequency above 0.001) were also detected in blood, suggesting blood repertoires may reflect thyroid immune responses. Sample size was not statistically predetermined, and blinding of investigators to group allocation was not performed. In cross-validation, a model built on a 13 V-J signature told ophthalmopathy apart from stable hyperthyroidism with roughly 87% sensitivity and around 83% specificity, and in testing the same model reached 80%/75%.

CDR1 DFQATT and CDR2 SNEGSKA were looked up in the germline V gene (reference sequence). V is pared back by 7 bases and J by 6 bases, with 19 bases lying between the germline termini. Counted from cysteine to phenylalanine, this CDR3 has 14 amino acids. Kept here is only the CDR3 DNA, which spans 42 bases and is read in frame from base 1. Amplification of TCR beta CDR3 regions was carried out from RNA transcripts. A first-round RT-PCR of the TCR CDR3 used the HTBI primer set with the Qiagen OneStep RT-PCR kit. Libraries were constructed in a second round of multiplex PCR, after which size selection and purification were carried out. Libraries were sequenced paired-end with 100 bp reads on an Illumina HiSeq2000. Regarding the original processing steps: SOAPnuke was used to process the raw data, with reads discarded if the reads contained adapters or uncalled bases, had a mean Phred below 15, or lacked an exact constant-primer or identifier match. COPE v1.2.5 was used to merge high-quality paired reads, and clonotypes were defined as unique nucleotide sequences. MiTCR v1.1 was used to align the clonotypes against IMGT TRBV, TRBD and TRBJ reference segments. Only V-J combinations with frequency above 0.0001, covering 99% to 99.2% of repertoires, were analysed. The TCS score was defined as F50 (clonal expansion) divided by E x V (chaos), with BLOSUM62-based TCRdist calculated between CDR3 peptides within each V-J. Welch's t-statistics and random forest reduced roughly 500 V-J features to roughly 13, which were used in a naive Bayes classifier (R e1071). The public reads were reanalyzed by TCRdb: fastp trimming at Q25, MiXCR alignment, in-frame beta chains only. Each CDR3 protein appears once, grouped with its most common genes and DNA. The V and J calls reflect TCRdb's pipeline rather than the authors' work. The sample has some 490,000 distinct CDR3 sequences on record, 22% of them singletons. Approximately 49% of the sample is taken by the ten largest.

The V and J segments used are TRBV20-1 and TRBJ2-1; perhaps TRBD2 is the D gene, with 6 bases matching. This TCR came from a woman between 70 and 85 years old with Graves' ophthalmopathy. The sequencing input was blood. This receptor has the CDR3 CSVETPGLINEQFF. The sequenced DNA: TGCAGTGTCGAAACCCCAGGACTAATCAATGAGCAGTTCTTC.